A selection of T cell receptor beta chains follows, all from one sample in a study of post-analysis software for immune sequencing data. TCRdb used MiXCR to reprocess the PCR reads, holding one entry per CDR3 protein. The sample has a few hundred thousand distinct CDR3 sequences, 30% to 45% seen once. Sequencing was carried out using blood. The source is a girl aged 2 to 9 with multiple sclerosis. CDR3s include the opening cysteine and the closing phenylalanine or tryptophan. A D gene is named only where the DNA matches it firmly. Part of the rows lack a size; the others show once, few, many or a class for expanded clones.

abundance | j_gene | v_gene | d_gene | CDR3aa | CDR3nt
few | TRBJ2-7 | TRBV4-1 | . | CASSQHGLTYEQYF | TGCGCCAGCAGCCAACACGGACTAACCTACGAGCAGTACTTC
. | TRBJ2-1 | TRBV7-9 | TRBD1 | CASSRDSDNEQFF | TGTGCCAGCAGCCGGGACAGTGACAATGAGCAGTTCTTC
. | TRBJ2-3 | TRBV4-1 | . | CASSQDPQGTSTDTQYF | TGCGCCAGCAGCCAAGACCCACAGGGCACTAGCACAGATACGCAGTATTTT
few | TRBJ2-1 | TRBV4-1 | . | CASSHPVNEQFF | TGCGCCAGCAGCCACCCAGTCAATGAGCAGTTCTTC
. | TRBJ1-2 | TRBV20-1 | . | CSARAYDRNYGYTF | TGCAGTGCTAGAGCGTACGACCGGAACTATGGCTACACCTTC
. | TRBJ2-3 | TRBV28 | TRBD1 | CASSSWDSSTDTQYF | TGTGCCAGCAGTTCCTGGGACAGCAGCACAGATACGCAGTATTTT
. | TRBJ1-2 | TRBV5-1 | . | CASSLGARTNYGYTF | TGCGCCAGCAGCTTGGGGGCCAGAACTAACTATGGCTACACCTTC
. | TRBJ1-1 | TRBV12-3/TRBV12-4 | . | CASSLGTSEAFF | TGTGCCAGCAGTTTAGGTACATCTGAAGCTTTCTTT
few | TRBJ2-7 | TRBV7-2 | . | CASRTYSSYEQYF | TGTGCCAGCAGAACCTACAGCTCCTACGAGCAGTACTTC
. | TRBJ2-3 | TRBV6-2/TRBV6-3 | . | CASSGLGTDTQYF | TGTGCCAGCAGTGGACTCGGCACAGATACGCAGTATTTT
. | TRBJ2-3 | TRBV4-1 | . | CASSQGSNTDTQYF | TGCGCCAGCAGCCAAGGCTCAAACACAGATACGCAGTATTTT
few | TRBJ2-7 | TRBV21-1 | . | CASTTAGLLRRAYEQYF | TGTGCCAGCACTACCGCGGGACTCCTACGCAGGGCCTACGAGCAGTACTTC
few | TRBJ2-7 | TRBV27 | TRBD1 | CASSFSHRGYEQYF | TGTGCCAGCAGTTTTTCTCACAGGGGATACGAGCAGTACTTC
. | TRBJ1-2 | TRBV20-1 | TRBD1 | CSAGRYRGSPPTF | TGCAGTGCTGGGCGGTACAGGGGGTCCCCCCCCACCTTC
few | TRBJ1-2 | TRBV28 | . | CASSLWPEGYTF | TGTGCCAGCAGTTTATGGCCAGAGGGCTACACCTTC
few | TRBJ2-3 | TRBV4-3 | . | CASSQDSQGTDTQYF | TGCGCCAGCAGCCAAGATAGCCAGGGCACAGATACGCAGTATTTT
. | TRBJ1-5 | TRBV14 | . | CASSQGRDQPQHF | TGTGCCAGCAGCCAAGGTCGGGATCAGCCCCAGCATTTT
few | TRBJ1-2 | TRBV20-1 | . | CSARDRVGGYTF | TGCAGTGCTAGAGATCGGGTTGGTGGCTACACCTTC
. | TRBJ2-7 | TRBV4-2 | . | CASSQDPGVGDEQYF | TGTGCCAGCAGCCAAGATCCAGGGGTGGGGGACGAGCAGTACTTC
. | TRBJ1-5 | TRBV12-5 | . | CASGFQATQNSNQPQHF | TGTGCTAGTGGCTTCCAGGCTACGCAAAATAGCAATCAGCCCCAGCATTTT
few | TRBJ2-7 | TRBV12-3/TRBV12-4 | . | CASSFAPPHGQYF | TGTGCCAGCAGTTTCGCCCCCCCACACGGGCAGTACTTC
. | TRBJ1-5 | TRBV10-3 | . | CAISESPAEAPQHF | TGTGCCATCAGTGAGTCGCCGGCCGAGGCGCCCCAGCATTTT
. | TRBJ2-7 | TRBV3-1 | . | CASSQRARYEQYF | TGTGCCAGCAGCCAACGCGCCCGCTACGAGCAGTACTTC
few | TRBJ1-2 | TRBV7-8 | TRBD1 | CASSQTGTYGYTF | TGTGCCAGCAGCCAGACAGGGACCTATGGCTACACCTTC
few | TRBJ2-7 | TRBV7-3 | . | CASSLERVTYEQYF | TGTGCCAGCAGCTTGGAGCGGGTCACCTACGAGCAGTACTTC
. | TRBJ1-2 | TRBV12-3/TRBV12-4 | . | CASSRSRGSGYNYGYTF | TGTGCCAGCAGCCGCAGTAGGGGGAGCGGATATAACTATGGCTACACCTTC
few | TRBJ2-7 | TRBV5-5 | TRBD2 | CASSLRPGLAADEQYF | TGTGCCAGCAGCTTGAGGCCGGGACTAGCGGCCGACGAGCAGTACTTC
. | TRBJ2-2 | TRBV7-7 | TRBD1 | CASSPRQGSAGELFF | TGTGCTAGCAGCCCAAGACAGGGATCGGCCGGGGAGCTGTTTTTT
few | TRBJ2-1 | TRBV5-1 | . | CASSLSNRGPKEFF | TGCGCCAGCAGCTTGTCGAATCGGGGGCCTAAGGAGTTCTTC
. | TRBJ2-1 | TRBV6-2/TRBV6-3 | TRBD1 | CASSTTGGWEQFF | TGTGCCAGCAGTACGACAGGGGGCTGGGAGCAGTTCTTC
. | TRBJ2-5 | TRBV21-1 | . | CARYREPSRGKETQYF | TGTGCCAGATATAGGGAACCGAGTCGTGGAAAAGAGACCCAGTACTTC
. | TRBJ2-1 | TRBV5-1 | . | CASSLQLDNEQFF | TGCGCCAGCAGCCTGCAACTTGATAATGAGCAGTTCTTC
. | TRBJ2-1 | TRBV5-1 | TRBD1 | CASSFGQDSSYNEQFF | TGCGCCAGCAGCTTCGGACAGGACAGCTCCTACAATGAGCAGTTCTTC
few | TRBJ1-6 | TRBV2 | . | CASRSLGTLRPHF | TGTGCCAGCAGGTCACTCGGGACACTCAGGCCCCACTTT
few | TRBJ2-3 | TRBV7-2 | TRBD2 | CAGSILVGTSGRKDTQYF | TGTGCCGGCAGCATATTAGTGGGGACTAGCGGGAGAAAGGATACGCAGTATTTT
. | TRBJ2-1 | TRBV7-8 | . | CASSPPTSLPRWNEQFF | TGTGCCAGCAGCCCCCCTACTAGTTTGCCCCGCTGGAATGAGCAGTTCTTC
. | TRBJ1-1 | TRBV6-6 | . | CASRNTQGEEAFF | TGTGCCAGCAGAAACACACAGGGCGAGGAAGCTTTCTTT
few | TRBJ1-2 | TRBV4-3 | . | CASSQGLGDGYTF | TGCGCCAGCAGCCAAGGCCTAGGAGATGGCTACACCTTC
. | TRBJ2-1 | TRBV29-1 | . | CSAIRGGRRDNEQFF | TGCAGCGCCATAAGGGGGGGCCGAAGGGACAATGAGCAGTTCTTC
. | TRBJ2-5 | TRBV2 | TRBD2 | CASSEVWLAGEQETQYF | TGTGCCAGCAGTGAAGTGTGGCTAGCGGGGGAACAAGAGACCCAGTACTTC
. | TRBJ1-1 | TRBV7-9 | . | CASSLATTGREETFF | TGTGCCAGCAGCTTAGCAACTACAGGCAGAGAAGAAACTTTCTTT
few | TRBJ1-4 | TRBV18 | TRBD1 | CASSPPGQGNEKLFF | TGTGCCAGCTCACCTCCGGGACAGGGGAATGAAAAACTGTTTTTT